These 20 T cell receptor beta chains came from one sample sequenced in a study of glioma-infiltrating T cells after dendritic cell vaccination. Method: immunoSEQ multiplex PCR; TCRdb's copy keeps in-frame clones and lacks some. Counted here are 85,000 or so clones, 75% to 90% occurring once; the ten biggest clones make up around 8.5%. Time point reported: after dendritic cell vaccination, including at tumor progression/relapse. Material: blood, obtained after dendritic cell vaccination. Every receptor here comes from a human donor with glioblastoma.

The rearrangement joins TRBV2 to TRBJ2-7; TRBD2 aligns across 9 bases. V lost 0 bases to trimming and J lost 0 bases; unmatched junction nucleotides: 3. The CDR3 covers 16 residues. The germline gives CDR1 SNHLY, CDR2 FYNNEI. For the CDR3, the DNA is TGTGCCAGCAGTGAAGCCCGACTAGCGGCCTCCTACGAGCAGTACTTC. It specifies CASSEARLAASYEQYF.

The V gene is TRBV30, the J gene TRBJ2-1, with 9 bases aligning to TRBD2. The CDR3 consists of 13 residues. Germline CDR1 reads GTSNPN; CDR2 reads SVGIG (reference sequence). The V segment lost 8 bases and the J segment 9 bases; nucleotides outside the gene matches: 11. Here the CDR3 DNA reads TGTGCCGGTCGGGCTAGCGGGAAGGGTGAGCAGTTCTTC. Translating it yields CAGRASGKGEQFF.

The chain has TRBV6-1 and TRBJ1-2; TRBD1 aligns across 12 bases. The CDR3 length is 16 residues. Germline CDR1 and CDR2: MNHNS and SASEGT. V dropped 3 bases and J dropped 4; count of bases not matched to a gene: 6. CDR3 in DNA: TGTGCCAGCAGTGATGCGGGGACAGGGGGCGGCTATGGCTACACCTTC. Translation gives CASSDAGTGGGYGYTF.

The chain is built from TRBV19 and TRBJ2-7; TRBD2 aligns across 7 bases. V lost 5 bases to trimming and J lost 3 bases; unmatched junction nucleotides: 7. Germline lookup yields CDR1 LNHDA and CDR2 SQIVND (reference sequence). This CDR3 region has 14 residues. The CDR3 sequence is CASSGLVPYYEQYF. CDR3 nucleotides: TGTGCCAGTAGTGGACTAGTTCCCTACTACGAGCAGTACTTC.

This chain connects TRBV16 to TRBJ2-2, with a possible D match to TRBD1 (6 bases). Trimming took off 1 base at V and 1 base at J, with 16 bases between the two ends. This CDR3 region has 18 residues. Germline CDR1 KGHSY, CDR2 FQNENV. In DNA, the CDR3 is TGTGCCAGCAGCCAATTCCTCGGACAGCCCGGGAACACCGGGGAGCTGTTTTTT. Its translation is CASSQFLGQPGNTGELFF. Complete variable domain (other parts from reference TRBV16 and TRBJ2-2): GEEVAQTPKHLVRGEGQKAKLYCAPIKGHSYVFWYQQVLKNEFKFLISFQNENVFDETGMPKERFSAKCLPNSPCSLEIQATKLEDSAVYFCASSQFLGQPGNTGELFFGEGSRLTVL.

The rearrangement joins TRBV28 to TRBJ1-2, with 11 bases lining up with TRBD1. The CDR3 runs 13 residues. V lost 5 bases to trimming and J lost 4 bases; unmatched junction nucleotides: 0. Germline V gene sequence: CDR1 MDHEN, CDR2 SYDVKM. The CDR3: CASSGTGGYGYTF. CDR3 DNA: TGTGCCAGCAGTGGGACAGGGGGCTATGGCTACACCTTC.

The V call is TRBV7-3, the J call TRBJ2-6, with D uncertain. Trimming pared 4 bases from V and 4 bases from J, leaving 11 bases between. Per the germline V gene, CDR1 is SGHTA and CDR2 is FQGTGA. This CDR3 is built from 15 residues. The CDR3 loop is CASSSPAVGANVLTF. CDR3 coding DNA: TGTGCCAGCAGCTCCCCGGCGGTGGGGGCCAACGTCCTGACTTTC.

This chain joins TRBV5-4 and TRBJ1-3; D not certain. CDR3 length equals 14 residues. CDR1 is SGHNT and CDR2 is YYREEE in the germline V gene (reference sequence). V lost 3 bases, J lost 0 bases, and 7 bases lay in between. CDR3 loop: CASSSRSSGNTIYF. As DNA, the CDR3 is TGTGCCAGCAGCTCGAGGAGCTCTGGAAACACCATATATTTT.

The chain is built from TRBV7-6 and TRBJ2-5; 12 bases line up with TRBD1. V lost 0 bases and J lost 2; bases outside the gene matches: 4. The CDR3 has 17 residues. Germline values: CDR1 SGHVS, CDR2 FNYEAQ. The DNA of the CDR3 is TGTGCCAGCAGCTTAGCGGGGGGACAGGGGGCTCAAGAGACCCAGTACTTC. This codes for CASSLAGGQGAQETQYF.

This chain links TRBV9 with TRBJ2-1, with 7 bases that match TRBD2. Germline V CDR1 and CDR2: SGDLS, YYNGEE. V gave up 4 bases and J gave up 5 bases; unmatched junction bases: 3. The CDR3 is 13 residues long. DNA of the CDR3: TGTGCCAGCAGCCCCGGACTAGACAATGAGCAGTTCTTC. It is translated as CASSPGLDNEQFF.

V and J are TRBV25-1 and TRBJ1-1; possible D gene TRBD1, 5 bases. There are 15 residues in the CDR3. CDR1 is MGHDK, CDR2 SYGVNS, per germline. V was trimmed by 1 base and J by 1 base, leaving 10 bases between them. Here the CDR3 DNA reads TGTGCCAGCAGTGAATGGGGGGACGGGAACACTGAAGCTTTCTTT. Protein: CASSEWGDGNTEAFF.

The V and J genes are TRBV6-1 and TRBJ1-5; 9 bases fit TRBD1. The CDR3 is made up of 13 amino acids. With 6 bases clipped from V and 5 bases from J, the junction kept 2 bases outside the gene matches. Germline loops: CDR1 MNHNS, CDR2 SASEGT. CDR3 coding DNA: TGTGCCAGCAGCGGACAGGGGCATCAGCCCCAGCATTTT. It yields the protein CASSGQGHQPQHF.

This chain links TRBV4-1 with TRBJ2-5; TRBD1 matches 7 bases. Germline trimming cut 0 bases from V and 2 bases from J; bases unmatched to any gene: 6. This CDR3 is 16 amino acids long. Germline V CDR1 and CDR2: MGHRA, YSYEKL. CDR3 sequence (DNA): TGCGCCAGCAGCCAAGATAAAGGGACAGTACAAGAGACCCAGTACTTC. As protein: CASSQDKGTVQETQYF.

V gene TRBV9 combines with J gene TRBJ2-1, with 10 bases that match TRBD2. Trimming took 2 bases from V and 8 from J; bases not matched to a gene: 7. This CDR3 spans 15 amino acids. Germline-derived CDR1 and CDR2 are SGDLS and YYNGEE. CDR3 protein: CASSVASGSVDEQFF. As DNA, the CDR3 is TGTGCCAGCAGCGTCGCTAGCGGGAGCGTCGATGAGCAGTTCTTC.

This chain links TRBV6-6 with TRBJ2-7; no clear D. V gave up 2 bases and J gave up 2 bases, with 7 bases separating them. CDR1 and CDR2 (germline): MNHNY, SVGAGI (reference sequence). The CDR3 length is 13 residues. The CDR3 sequence is CASSYDNTYEQYF. The CDR3, as DNA: TGTGCCAGCAGTTACGACAATACCTACGAGCAGTACTTC.

The chain joins TRBV28 to TRBJ2-7; 11 bases are a match to TRBD1. This CDR3 is built from 14 residues. The trim removed 6 bases at V and 6 bases at J, leaving 7 bases unmatched. Germline V gives CDR1 MDHEN, CDR2 SYDVKM. This chain's CDR3 is CASSSGTGGSEQYF. The CDR3, as DNA: TGTGCCAGCAGCTCCGGGACAGGGGGAAGCGAGCAGTACTTC.

CDR3 bases: TGTGCCAGCAGCACTCTGAGTGTCTCTAGCAATCAGCCCCAGCATTTT. Protein: CASSTLSVSSNQPQHF. This chain links TRBV6-9 with TRBJ1-5; D uncertain. Germline lookup yields CDR1 MNHGY and CDR2 SVAAGI. Trimming took off 6 bases at V and 0 bases at J, with 15 bases between the two ends. This CDR3 spans 16 amino acids.

The J gene is TRBJ2-5, the V gene TRBV6-5, with unresolved D. The CDR3 consists of 13 residues. CDR1 and CDR2 from the germline V gene are MNHEY and SVGAGI. Trimming took 5 bases from V and 5 from J, leaving 12 bases between them. The DNA of the CDR3 is TGTGCCAGCAGTCCAGGTTGGTCCGAGACCCAGTACTTC. It specifies CASSPGWSETQYF.

This chain connects TRBV7-9 to TRBJ2-5; 9 nucleotides match TRBD1. The germline V gene encodes CDR1 SEHNR and CDR2 FQNEAQ (reference sequence). With V trimmed by 1 base and J by 5 bases, 2 bases remained unmatched. The CDR3 runs to 14 residues. This chain's CDR3 is CASSLGTGVETQYF. In nucleotides, the CDR3 is TGTGCCAGCAGCTTAGGGACAGGGGTCGAGACCCAGTACTTC.

This chain connects TRBV15 to TRBJ2-7; a weak D match, TRBD2 (5 bases). This CDR3 has 14 residues. V lost 0 bases, J lost 5 bases, and 11 bases lay in between. The germline V gene has CDR1 LNHNV and CDR2 YYDKDF (reference sequence). CDR3 nucleotide sequence: TGTGCCACCAGCAGAGACAGGTCGAGGGACGAGCAGTACTTC. This gives the protein CATSRDRSRDEQYF.